What follows are 23 T cell receptor beta chains derived from one specimen sequenced in a study of PD-1 blockade in classical Hodgkin lymphoma. The protocol was immunoSEQ multiplex PCR, while the TCRdb copy is restricted to in-frame clones and leaves out a portion. Among roughly 30,000 clones listed, around 70% were seen once. Every one of the patients relapsed after autologous stem cell transplantation (brentuximab vedotin exposure was variable). The material was peripheral blood mononuclear cells (PBMCs), obtained before the second cycle of nivolumab. These TCRs come from a human donor with classical Hodgkin lymphoma.

The chain recombines TRBV7-9 with TRBJ2-7, with 9 bases identical to TRBD2. With 6 bases clipped from V and 5 bases from J, the junction kept 20 bases outside the gene matches. The CDR3 loop spans 18 amino acids. CDR1 is SEHNR and CDR2 is FQNEAQ in the germline V gene (reference sequence). This CDR3 reads CASSSKLPSREGMNEQYF. The CDR3 coding sequence is TGTGCCAGCAGTTCCAAGTTGCCGTCGCGGGAGGGCATGAACGAGCAGTACTTC.

This chain uses TRBV6-5 with TRBJ2-3; 7 bases map to TRBD2. The CDR3 extends over 14 amino acids. Germline loops: CDR1 MNHEY, CDR2 SVGAGI. V gave up 7 bases and J gave up 6 bases; unmatched junction bases: 10. The CDR3 sequence: CASNRLAGGDTQYF. The CDR3 DNA follows: TGTGCCAGCAACCGGTTAGCGGGTGGGGATACGCAGTATTTT.

The CDR3 is CATLSGGLGYTF. The CDR3 DNA reads as TGTGCCACCCTCTCGGGCGGTCTTGGCTACACCTTC. The chain is built from TRBV6-5 and TRBJ1-2; D is uncertain. Germline V gene lookup returns CDR1 MNHEY and CDR2 SVGAGI. The CDR3 sequence is 12 residues long. V gave up 10 bases and J gave up 7 bases, with 16 bases separating them.

The chain recombines TRBV9 with TRBJ2-5; TRBD2 matches at 14 bases. The junction had 4 bases not matched to a gene; V was cut back by 4 bases and J by 5 bases. This CDR3 comprises 15 residues. Germline V gives CDR1 SGDLS, CDR2 YYNGEE. The CDR3 region has the DNA TGTGCCAGCAGCCTGGGACTAGCGGGGGTGGAGACCCAGTACTTC. Translation: CASSLGLAGVETQYF.

This chain links TRBV27 with TRBJ2-7; 7 bases align to TRBD1. With V trimmed by 5 bases and J by 3 bases, 4 bases remained unmatched. CDR1 is MNHEY and CDR2 is SMNVEV in the germline V gene (reference sequence). This CDR3 spans 13 amino acids. In DNA form, the CDR3 reads TGTGCCAGCAGTCAAACAGGGGACTACGAGCAGTACTTC. This codes for CASSQTGDYEQYF.

This clone was detected only a few times. The rearrangement links TRBV27 to TRBJ1-5; possibly TRBD1 for D (6 bases). The CDR3 runs 17 residues. Trimming removed 6 bases at V and 4 bases at J, with 22 bases between. Per germline, CDR1 MNHEY and CDR2 SMNVEV (reference sequence). The chain's CDR3 is CASSHKPGRGSNQPQHF. Written as DNA, the CDR3 is TGTGCCAGCAGCCATAAACCGGGCAGGGGCTCGAATCAGCCCCAGCATTTT.

J is TRBJ2-2 and V is TRBV7-9; D unresolved. With 7 bases removed from V and 6 bases from J, the gap between germline ends came to 9 bases. The CDR3 is 12 amino acids. Germline loops: CDR1 SEHNR, CDR2 FQNEAQ (reference sequence). CDR3 DNA: TGTGCCAGCAAGACTGTCTCCGGGGAGCTGTTTTTT. Translated, it gives CASKTVSGELFF.

The chain is built from TRBV9 and TRBJ1-3; TRBD1 might be the D (6 bases). CDR3 length equals 14 residues. Trimming pared 0 bases from V and 8 bases from J, leaving 12 bases between. CDR1 is SGDLS, CDR2 YYNGEE, per germline. CDR3 coding DNA: TGTGCCAGCAGCGTAGGGCAGGGGTTGGACACCATATATTTT. Translating it yields CASSVGQGLDTIYF.

The rearrangement links TRBV6-4 to TRBJ1-5; D is perhaps TRBD1 (5 bases). This CDR3 comprises 18 residues. CDR1 is MRHNA, CDR2 SNTAGT, per germline. The V end lost 5 bases, the J end lost 2 bases, and 22 bases lay between the germline ends. CDR3 DNA: TGTGCCAGCAGTAAACCCCGGGAATTTGGGGCGGGCAATCAGCCCCAGCATTTT. It encodes CASSKPREFGAGNQPQHF.

This chain connects TRBV18 to TRBJ2-2, with a weak D call TRBD1 (6 bases). This CDR3 region has 16 residues. The germline V gene has CDR1 KGHSH and CDR2 LQKENI. Trimming took 0 bases from V and 6 from J, leaving 14 bases between them. CDR3 sequence: CASSPPLGAQSGELFF. DNA of the CDR3: TGTGCCAGCTCACCACCGTTGGGGGCACAGTCCGGGGAGCTGTTTTTT.

The V and J genes are TRBV19 and TRBJ1-2; D gene ambiguous. Trimming took off 4 bases at V and 8 bases at J, with 11 bases between the two ends. The CDR3 covers 12 residues. The germline CDR1 and CDR2 sequences are LNHDA and SQIVND (reference sequence). The CDR3 reads CASSSGLFGYTF. The CDR3 nucleotides read TGTGCCAGTAGTAGCGGACTTTTCGGCTACACCTTC.

A few counts support this clone. The rearrangement joins TRBV19 to TRBJ2-5; D is possibly TRBD2 (6 bases). The V end was cut by 2 bases, the J end by 4 bases, with 14 bases between. The CDR3 spans 15 residues. The germline gives CDR1 LNHDA, CDR2 SQIVND (reference sequence). CDR3 region: CASSIWAGTSETQYF. The CDR3 DNA reads TGTGCCAGTAGTATATGGGCAGGGACTTCAGAGACCCAGTACTTC.

The chain joins TRBV9 to TRBJ2-3; D possibly corresponds to TRBD2 (5 bases). The CDR3 spans 15 residues. Trimming cost V 3 bases and J 2 bases, with 13 bases left between them. Germline lookup yields CDR1 SGDLS and CDR2 YYNGEE. DNA for the CDR3: TGTGCCAGCAGCGGAGGGATTAAATTCACAGATACGCAGTATTTT. Protein sequence: CASSGGIKFTDTQYF.

The rearrangement joins TRBV27 to TRBJ2-2; 14 bases fit TRBD2. With V trimmed by 6 bases and J by 4 bases, 22 bases remained unmatched. This CDR3 spans 22 amino acids. CDR1 is MNHEY and CDR2 is SMNVEV in the germline V gene (reference sequence). Here the CDR3 reads CASRLDLLPGTSGSSVTGELFF. The CDR3 DNA reads as TGTGCCAGCAGGCTAGATTTACTCCCGGGGACTAGCGGGAGCTCGGTCACCGGGGAGCTGTTTTTT.

This clone occurred a few times. This chain joins TRBV7-9 and TRBJ1-5; D is possibly TRBD1 (6 bases). This CDR3 has 15 residues. Germline V gives CDR1 SEHNR, CDR2 FQNEAQ (reference sequence). V was clipped by 3 bases and J by 5 bases, with 14 bases between them. The CDR3 loop is CASSFGQGTHQPQHF. DNA of the CDR3: TGTGCCAGCAGCTTTGGCCAGGGGACACATCAGCCCCAGCATTTT. The whole variable domain, remainder taken from reference TRBV7-9 and TRBJ1-5, is DTGVSQNPRHKITKRGQNVTFRCDPISEHNRLYWYRQTLGQGPEFLTYFQNEAQLEKSRLLSDRFSAERPKGSFSTLEIQRTEQGDSAMYLCASSFGQGTHQPQHFGDGTRLSIL.

The CDR3 DNA reads TGTGCCAGCAGTTCAAACTCTGGAAACACCATATATTTT. Amino acids: CASSSNSGNTIYF. The V and J genes are TRBV9 and TRBJ1-3; no clear D. The CDR3 sequence is 13 residues long. Germline loops: CDR1 SGDLS, CDR2 YYNGEE. V gave up 5 bases and J gave up 0 bases, with 6 bases separating them.

This clone was found once. The rearrangement uses TRBV6-5 and TRBJ1-1, with D perhaps matching TRBD1 (6 bases). This CDR3 comprises 15 residues. CDR1 MNHEY and CDR2 SVGAGI come from the germline V gene. Trimming pared 0 bases from V and 6 bases from J, leaving 14 bases between. CDR3 DNA sequence: TGTGCCAGCAGTTACTCAAACCAGGGGACCGCTGAAGCTTTCTTT. The encoded protein is CASSYSNQGTAEAFF.

The chain employs TRBV2 and TRBJ1-2, with D unresolved. The germline V gene has CDR1 SNHLY and CDR2 FYNNEI. The V end lost 3 bases, the J end lost 2 bases, and 13 bases lay between the germline ends. The CDR3 is 15 amino acids. The CDR3 loop is CASSELGLPNYGYTF. The DNA for the CDR3 is TGTGCCAGCAGTGAGCTGGGTCTACCGAACTATGGCTACACCTTC.

The chain has TRBV5-1 and TRBJ2-1, with 10 bases aligning to TRBD1. Germline trimming cut 0 bases from V and 8 bases from J; bases unmatched to any gene: 5. This CDR3 spans 15 amino acids. CDR1 is SGHRS, CDR2 YFSETQ, per germline. The CDR3, as DNA: TGCGCCAGCAGCTTGGCAGGGACAGGGGTCGATGAGCAGTTCTTC. It codes for CASSLAGTGVDEQFF.

This clone was seen ten or more times. The gene calls are TRBV2 and TRBJ2-5; D ambiguous. The CDR3 totals 13 residues. V was shortened by 9 bases and J by 1 base, with 12 bases between the two germline ends. Germline CDR1 is SNHLY and CDR2 is FYNNEI. The CDR3 loop reads CASSSSTQETQYF. In DNA form, the CDR3 reads TGTGCCAGTTCATCCAGCACCCAAGAGACCCAGTACTTC.

In this sample, this clone turned up once. The V gene is TRBV7-2, the J gene TRBJ2-7, with D perhaps matching TRBD1 (5 bases). The ends were cut back, 1 base at V and 0 bases at J, with 10 bases in the middle. The germline V gene encodes CDR1 SGHTA and CDR2 FQGNSA. This CDR3 has 15 residues. In nucleotides, the CDR3 is TGTGCCAGCAGCTTAGAGATAGGGGACTCCTACGAGCAGTACTTC. Its translation: CASSLEIGDSYEQYF.

This clone has just a few counts. The chain recombines TRBV14 with TRBJ2-1; D might be TRBD2 (6 bases). This CDR3 has 20 amino acids. V was pared by 4 bases and J by 1 base, with 26 bases between. CDR1 and CDR2 (germline): SGHDN, FVKESK. For the CDR3, the DNA is TGTGCCAGCAGCCCCTTTCGTACGGGCACTTTAGCGGAATCCTACAATGAGCAGTTCTTC. This sequence encodes CASSPFRTGTLAESYNEQFF.

The chain uses TRBV27 and TRBJ1-5, with D uncertain. Germline values: CDR1 MNHEY, CDR2 SMNVEV (reference sequence). Trimming shortened V by 3 bases and J by 4 bases, and 7 bases separated the two germline ends. The CDR3 extends over 13 amino acids. The CDR3 DNA reads as TGTGCCAGCAGTTTTAAAGGGAATCAGCCCCAGCATTTT. The encoded protein is CASSFKGNQPQHF.